This entry features one T cell receptor beta chain sequence. Its recognized antigen is unknown. No quality values exist for individual bases; no much larger clone is one base distant. This specimen comes from a study of Ad26.COV2.S vaccination and SARS-CoV-2 variants (dated by TCRdb to the early 2020s). The study in broad terms: Donors in the vaccine arm were drawn from COV1001, a phase I-IIa trial of Ad26.COV2.S in healthy adults that was multicentre, randomized, double-blind and placebo-controlled. Ad26.COV2.S was given intramuscularly at 5x10^10 or 1x10^11 viral particles, as a single shot or as two shots 56 days apart. TCRbeta repertoire sequencing served as the tool for gauging how specific and how broad the SARS-CoV-2-reactive T cell receptors were following Ad26.COV2.S vaccination. The TCR-sequenced set comprised approximately 32 samples: about 19 Ad26.COV2.S vaccine recipients, 5 placebo recipients and 8 SARS-CoV-2 convalescent individuals. Trial participants were randomized into five groups of five, in which low-dose or high-dose Ad26.COV2.S was given once or twice, or placebo was given on both occasions. Investigators remained blinded to trial group allocation during experiments and outcome assessment. What the authors observed across the whole study: It was noted by the authors that total T cell responses may have been underestimated by the TCR breadth and depth analyses. The study was not powered to compare responses between vaccine doses or regimens. After vaccination, spike-specific CD8+ and CD4+ T cell responses were reported to show substantial breadth. Comparable non-spike TCR breadth was observed between vaccine and placebo recipients, consistent with only spike being contained in the vaccine. Ad26.COV2.S recipients had higher spike-specific TCR breadth than placebo recipients (P = 0.0014).

The germline V gene sets CDR1 to SGHTA and CDR2 to FQGNSA. V and J are truncated by 3 bases and 5 bases respectively, leaving an intervening sequence of 22 bases. Reading from cysteine to phenylalanine, the CDR3 counts 17 amino acids. CDR3 DNA is the only sequence kept; it has 51 bases, read in frame from the first base. This sample's treatment or condition label indicates: over 15 received Ad26.COV2.S at low or high dose, single or two shots; about 5 received placebo; per-sample allocation not given. Repertoires of vaccine and placebo recipients were sequenced from samples taken on day 63 after the first injection. Between 29 July and 7 August 2020, Cohort 1b enrolled 25 adults aged 18-55 years at one site in Boston, USA. Ad26.COV2.S was a replication-incompetent adenovirus type 26 vector expressing a prefusion-stabilized SARS-CoV-2 spike protein from the original Wuhan strain. The immunoSEQ Assay was the method used to sequence TCRbeta CDR3 regions. After extraction, genomic DNA underwent amplification by bias-controlled multiplex PCR, followed by high-throughput sequencing. The original methods were these. Collapsing and filtering of sequences were performed to quantify the absolute abundance of each unique TCRbeta CDR3 region. Usable DNA was measured by amplifying reference genes present in all nucleated cells, and TCRbeta template counts were normalized to that usable DNA to estimate T cell fraction. Repertoire TCRs were annotated as SARS-CoV-2-specific when V gene, CDR3 amino acid sequence and J gene were exactly matched to a known reactive TCR set. The reference SARS-CoV-2 TCR set was derived from MIRA and filtered for enrichment in COVID-19-positive ImmuneCODE repertoires, a step that removed public or cross-reactive TCRs. Using the MIRA antigens, annotated TCRs were further analysed by specific ORF or by position within an ORF. Breadth was defined as the number of annotated unique rearrangements divided by the total number of unique productive rearrangements, and depth was defined as the summed frequency of the annotated unique rearrangements. Two-sided Wilcoxon rank-sum tests were applied when comparing TCR breadth between groups. The clones in this table, taken by TCRdb from immuneACCESS, are in-frame only. Not every clone is retained; where verified, under half of the shortfall comes from an unresolved V gene, and the cause of the rest is unknown. V and J calls and clone size follow that table, whereas D and trimming were derived from the DNA. A total of 300,000 to 500,000 clones appear in this sample, 75% to 90% of them only once. 3.5% of the sample is taken by the ten largest.

The source of this sequence is a person aged 18 to 65 who received the Ad26.COV2.S COVID-19 vaccine or a placebo. The chain was built from TRBV7-2 and TRBJ1-2, with the identity of the D gene unclear. Sequencing was performed on peripheral blood, taken in a trial of Ad26.COV2.S vaccine versus placebo. The encoded CDR3 is CASSFRPPGDLHYGYTF. The DNA sequence is as follows: TGTGCCAGCAGCTTCAGGCCCCCCGGTGATCTTCATTATGGCTACACCTTC.